This T cell receptor (beta chain) was found in a study of blood T cell repertoires in COVID-19. Study-level information: There were acute and convalescent COVID-19 samples, and they came from the United States, Italy and Spain. In each case, the material was cDNA or gDNA derived from T cells, B-cell-depleted T cells, or PBMCs.

Clones were read by immunoSEQ multiplex PCR, and TCRdb kept only the in-frame ones, dropping some. The table has around 280,000 clones, 75% to 90% seen once; the top ten hold 2.2%. CDR3 length: 14 residues. V dropped 3 bases and J dropped 9 bases, with 12 bases sitting between them. Germline V gene data show CDR1 as LGHDT and CDR2 as YNNKEL (reference sequence). The chain links TRBV3-1 (or the pseudogene TRBV3-2) to TRBJ1-6; tentative D call: TRBD1 (6 bases). Sequencing was done on a sample of peripheral blood. The clonotype was recovered from a woman aged 50 to 65 who had recovered from COVID-19. CDR3 nucleotide sequence: TGTGCCAGCAGCCATCGGGGGGCGCGTTCACCCCTCCACTTT. Translated, it gives CASSHRGARSPLHF.